This TCR beta chain emerged from a study of blood T cell repertoires in COVID-19. On the study more broadly: The samples span acute and convalescent COVID-19 from the United States, Italy and Spain. T cells, B-cell-depleted T cells, or PBMCs provided the cDNA or gDNA that served as material.

In the source study's methods: Reference gene primer amplification yielded estimated nucleated cell counts. TCRdb keeps only in-frame clones here, not all; method: immunoSEQ multiplex PCR. V, J and clone size are those of that table, while D and trimming were read from the DNA. The sample has under 350,000 clones; around 89% are singletons. J was trimmed by 9 bases and V by 3 bases; bases with no gene match: 19. The germline V gene encodes CDR1 MNHNS and CDR2 SASEGT. The CDR3 covers 19 residues. This TCR was sampled from a man aged 35-49 years with acute or convalescent COVID-19. The rearrangement joins TRBV6-1 to TRBJ2-3, with 12 positions matching TRBD2. Material: peripheral blood. The CDR3 region has the DNA TGTGCCAGCAGTGAGCCTTATAAACCGGGACTAGCGGGCTCCGGGACGCAGTATTTT. It yields the protein CASSEPYKPGLAGSGTQYF.